The entry that follows covers one TCR beta chain sequence. Original data processing: Amplification from reference gene primers served as the basis for estimated nucleated cell counts. The table came from immunoSEQ multiplex PCR; TCRdb's copy has only in-frame clones and leaves some out. D and trimming were read from the DNA, whereas the V and J calls and clone size are those reported in that table. Among over 100,000 clones listed, about 79% were seen once. The data belong to a study of blood T cell repertoires in COVID-19. Overall study context: Material from acute and convalescent COVID-19 was sourced from the United States, Italy and Spain. PBMCs, B-cell-depleted T cells, or T cells were the source of the cDNA or gDNA that made up the material.

V lost 1 base and J lost 9; bases outside the gene matches: 4. The CDR3 has 13 residues. Germline CDR1 and CDR2: SGHAT and FQNNGV. The specimen sequenced was peripheral blood. The V gene is TRBV11-2, the J gene TRBJ2-7, with 9 bases aligning to TRBD1. This TCR was sampled from a woman at least 80 years old with active or convalescent COVID-19. The CDR3 DNA reads as TGTGCCAGCAGCTTAGGACAGGGGGGAGTGCAGTACTTC. Protein: CASSLGQGGVQYF.